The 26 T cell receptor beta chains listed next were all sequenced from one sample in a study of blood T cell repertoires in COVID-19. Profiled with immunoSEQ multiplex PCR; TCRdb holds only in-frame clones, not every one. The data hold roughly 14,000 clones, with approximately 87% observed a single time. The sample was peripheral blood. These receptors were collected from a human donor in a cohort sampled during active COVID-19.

CDR3 region: CASSNDSLSPYNEQFF. The CDR3 DNA reads TGTGCCAGCAGTAATGACAGCCTTAGCCCCTACAATGAGCAGTTCTTC. V usage is TRBV6-4 and J usage is TRBJ2-1, with D tentatively TRBD1 (5 bases). Trimming took 5 bases from V and 2 from J, leaving 16 bases between them. CDR1 and CDR2 from the germline V gene are MRHNA and SNTAGT. The CDR3 length is 16 residues.

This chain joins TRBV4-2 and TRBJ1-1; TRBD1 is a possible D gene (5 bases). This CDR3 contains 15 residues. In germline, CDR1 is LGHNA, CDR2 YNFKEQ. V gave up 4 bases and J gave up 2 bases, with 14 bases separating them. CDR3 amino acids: CASSPSTGGNTEAFF. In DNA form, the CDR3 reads TGTGCCAGCAGCCCTTCAACGGGGGGAAACACTGAAGCTTTCTTT.

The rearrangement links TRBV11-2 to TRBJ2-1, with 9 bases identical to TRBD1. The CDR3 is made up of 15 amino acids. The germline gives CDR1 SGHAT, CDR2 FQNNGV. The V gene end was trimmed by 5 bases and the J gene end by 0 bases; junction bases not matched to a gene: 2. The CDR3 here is CASSPGQGSYNEQFF. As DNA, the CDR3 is TGTGCCAGCAGCCCGGGACAGGGCTCCTACAATGAGCAGTTCTTC. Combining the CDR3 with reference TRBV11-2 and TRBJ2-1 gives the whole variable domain EAGVAQSPRYKIIEKRQSVAFWCNPISGHATLYWYQQILGQGPKLLIQFQNNGVVDDSQLPKDRFSAERLKGVDSTLKIQPAKLEDSAVYLCASSPGQGSYNEQFFGPGTRLTVL.

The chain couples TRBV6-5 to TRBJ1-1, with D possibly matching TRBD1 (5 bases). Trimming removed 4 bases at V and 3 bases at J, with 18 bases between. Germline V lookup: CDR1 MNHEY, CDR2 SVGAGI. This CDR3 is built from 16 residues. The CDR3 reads CASSSAGMVIDTEAFF. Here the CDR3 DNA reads TGTGCCAGCAGTTCGGCAGGGATGGTGATTGACACTGAAGCTTTCTTT.

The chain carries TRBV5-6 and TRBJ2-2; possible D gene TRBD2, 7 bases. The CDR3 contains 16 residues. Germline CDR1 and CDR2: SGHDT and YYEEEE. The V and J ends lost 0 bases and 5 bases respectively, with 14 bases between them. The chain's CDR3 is CASSLVPGGRTGELFF. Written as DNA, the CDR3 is TGTGCCAGCAGCTTGGTCCCGGGGGGCAGGACCGGGGAGCTGTTTTTT.

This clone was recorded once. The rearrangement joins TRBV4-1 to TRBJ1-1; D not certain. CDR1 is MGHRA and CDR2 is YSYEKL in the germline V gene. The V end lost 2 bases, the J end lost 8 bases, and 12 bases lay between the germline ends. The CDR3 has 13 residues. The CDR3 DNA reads TGCGCCAGCAGCCAATCGGGTACATTAGAAGCTTTCTTT. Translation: CASSQSGTLEAFF.

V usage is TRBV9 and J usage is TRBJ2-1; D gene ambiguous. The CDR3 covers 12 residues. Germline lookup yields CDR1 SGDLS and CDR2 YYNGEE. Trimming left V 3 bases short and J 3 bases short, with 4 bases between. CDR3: CASSAYYNEQFF. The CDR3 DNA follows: TGTGCCAGCAGCGCCTACTACAATGAGCAGTTCTTC.

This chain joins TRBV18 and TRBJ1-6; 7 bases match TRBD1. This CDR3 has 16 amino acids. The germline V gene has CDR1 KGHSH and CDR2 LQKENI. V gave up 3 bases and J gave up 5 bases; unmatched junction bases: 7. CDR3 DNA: TGTGCCAGCTCACCCTTTCAGGGGGTCCATAATTCACCCCTCCACTTT. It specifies CASSPFQGVHNSPLHF. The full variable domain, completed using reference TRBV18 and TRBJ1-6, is NAGVMQNPRHLVRRRGQEARLRCSPMKGHSHVYWYRQLPEEGLKFMVYLQKENIIDESGMPKERFSAEFPKEGPSILRIQQVVRGDSAAYFCASSPFQGVHNSPLHFGNGTRLTVT.

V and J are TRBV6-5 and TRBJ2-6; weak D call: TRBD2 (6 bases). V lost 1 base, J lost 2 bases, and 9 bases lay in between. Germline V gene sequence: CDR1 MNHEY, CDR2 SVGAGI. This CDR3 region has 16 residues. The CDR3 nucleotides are TGTGCCAGCAGTTACTTAGGGGAGGCTGGGGCCAACGTCCTGACTTTC. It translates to CASSYLGEAGANVLTF.

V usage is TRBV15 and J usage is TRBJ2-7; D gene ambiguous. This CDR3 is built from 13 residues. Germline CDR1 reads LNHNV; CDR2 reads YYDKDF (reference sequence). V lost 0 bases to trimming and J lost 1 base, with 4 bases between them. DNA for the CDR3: TGTGCCACCAGCAGAGACAGGTCCTACGAGCAGTACTTC. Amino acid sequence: CATSRDRSYEQYF.

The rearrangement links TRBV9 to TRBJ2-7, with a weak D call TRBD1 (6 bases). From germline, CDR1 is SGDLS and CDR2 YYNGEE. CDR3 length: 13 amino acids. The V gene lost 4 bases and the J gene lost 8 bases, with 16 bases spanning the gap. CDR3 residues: CASSSLVGAQQYF. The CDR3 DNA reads TGTGCCAGCAGCTCCTTAGTGGGGGCGCAGCAGTACTTC.

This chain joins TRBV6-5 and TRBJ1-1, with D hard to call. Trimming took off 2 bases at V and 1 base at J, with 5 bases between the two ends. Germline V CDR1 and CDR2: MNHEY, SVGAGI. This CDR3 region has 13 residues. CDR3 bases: TGTGCCAGCAGTTACGGCCGGAACACTGAAGCTTTCTTT. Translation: CASSYGRNTEAFF.

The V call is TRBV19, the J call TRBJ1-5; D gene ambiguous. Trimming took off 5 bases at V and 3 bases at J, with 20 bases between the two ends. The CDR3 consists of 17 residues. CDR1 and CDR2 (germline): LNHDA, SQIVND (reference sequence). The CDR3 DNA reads TGTGCCAGTAGTCCCATGGCAGGATCAGCATTCAATCAGCCCCAGCATTTT. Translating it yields CASSPMAGSAFNQPQHF. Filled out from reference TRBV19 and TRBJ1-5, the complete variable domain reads DGGITQSPKYLFRKEGQNVTLSCEQNLNHDAMYWYRQDPGQGLRLIYYSQIVNDFQKGDIAEGYSVSREKKESFPLTVTSAQKNPTAFYLCASSPMAGSAFNQPQHFGDGTRLSIL.

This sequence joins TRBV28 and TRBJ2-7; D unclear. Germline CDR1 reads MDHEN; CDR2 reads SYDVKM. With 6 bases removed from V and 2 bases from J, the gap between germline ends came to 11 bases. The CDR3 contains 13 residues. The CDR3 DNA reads TGTGCCAGCAGCCCTGACCGGGCCTACGAGCAGTACTTC. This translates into CASSPDRAYEQYF.

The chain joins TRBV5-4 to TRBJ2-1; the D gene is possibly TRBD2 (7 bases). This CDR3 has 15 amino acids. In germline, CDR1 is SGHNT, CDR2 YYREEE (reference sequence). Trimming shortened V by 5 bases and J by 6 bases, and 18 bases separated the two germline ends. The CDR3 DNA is TGTGCCAGCAGTAGTTCTGGAGGGGGGGGCAATGAGCAGTTCTTC. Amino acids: CASSSSGGGGNEQFF.

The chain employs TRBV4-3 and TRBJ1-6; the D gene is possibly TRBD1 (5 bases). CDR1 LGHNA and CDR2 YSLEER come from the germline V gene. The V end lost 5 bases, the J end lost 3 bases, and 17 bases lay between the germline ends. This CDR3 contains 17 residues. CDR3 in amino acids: CASSSQGLEGYNSPLHF. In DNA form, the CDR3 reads TGCGCCAGCAGCTCCCAGGGCCTGGAAGGCTATAATTCACCCCTCCACTTT.

The CDR3 nucleotides read TGCAGCGTAGAGCCAGGGGGCTCCTACGAGCAGTACTTC. As protein: CSVEPGGSYEQYF. J is TRBJ2-7 and V is TRBV29-1; 7 nucleotides agree with TRBD1. The germline V gene encodes CDR1 SQVTM and CDR2 ANQGSEA. The CDR3 covers 13 residues. With V trimmed by 6 bases and J by 0 bases, 5 bases remained unmatched.

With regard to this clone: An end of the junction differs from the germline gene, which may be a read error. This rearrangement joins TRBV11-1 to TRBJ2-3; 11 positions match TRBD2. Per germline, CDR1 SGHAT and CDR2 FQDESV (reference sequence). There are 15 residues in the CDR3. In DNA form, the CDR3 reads TGTGCCAGCAGCCTAGCGGGAGGACCCACAGATACGCAGTATTTT. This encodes CASSLAGGPTDTQYF. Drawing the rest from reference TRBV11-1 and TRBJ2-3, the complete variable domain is EAEVAQSPRYKITEKSQAVAFWCDPISGHATLYWYRQILGQGPELLVQFQDESVVDDSQLPKDRFSAERLKGVDSTLKIQPAELGDSAMYLCASSLAGGPTDTQYFGPGTRLTVL.

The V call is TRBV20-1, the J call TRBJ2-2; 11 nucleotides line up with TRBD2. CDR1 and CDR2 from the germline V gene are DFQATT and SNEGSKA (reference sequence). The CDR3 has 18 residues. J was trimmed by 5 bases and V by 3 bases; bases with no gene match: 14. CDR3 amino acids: CSASGLAGGWDPTGELFF. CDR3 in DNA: TGCAGTGCTAGTGGTCTAGCGGGAGGATGGGATCCTACCGGGGAGCTGTTTTTT.

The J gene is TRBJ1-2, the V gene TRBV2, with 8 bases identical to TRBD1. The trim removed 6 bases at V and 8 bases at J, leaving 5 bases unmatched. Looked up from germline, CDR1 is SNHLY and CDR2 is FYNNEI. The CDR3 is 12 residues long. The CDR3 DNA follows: TGTGCCAGCAGGGTGACAGGGGACGGCTACACCTTC. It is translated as CASRVTGDGYTF.

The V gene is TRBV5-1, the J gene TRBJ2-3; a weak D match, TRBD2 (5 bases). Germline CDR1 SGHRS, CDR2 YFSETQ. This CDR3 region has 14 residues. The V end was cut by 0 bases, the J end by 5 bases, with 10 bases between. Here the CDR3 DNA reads TGCGCCAGCAGCTTGGGTAGGGAGAAAGATACGCAGTATTTT. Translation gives CASSLGREKDTQYF.

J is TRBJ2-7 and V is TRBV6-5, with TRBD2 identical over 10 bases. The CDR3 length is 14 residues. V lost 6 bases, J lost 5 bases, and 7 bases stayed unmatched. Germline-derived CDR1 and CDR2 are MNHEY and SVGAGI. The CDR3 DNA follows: TGTGCCAGCAGAGAGGGACTAGCGTTGAACGAGCAGTACTTC. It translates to CASREGLALNEQYF.

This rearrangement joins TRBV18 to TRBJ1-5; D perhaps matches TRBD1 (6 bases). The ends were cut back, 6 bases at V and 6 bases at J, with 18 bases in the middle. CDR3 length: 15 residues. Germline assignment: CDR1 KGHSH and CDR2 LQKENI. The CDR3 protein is CASSPKGGSGQPQHF. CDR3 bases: TGTGCCAGCTCCCCCAAGGGGGGGTCCGGTCAGCCCCAGCATTTT.

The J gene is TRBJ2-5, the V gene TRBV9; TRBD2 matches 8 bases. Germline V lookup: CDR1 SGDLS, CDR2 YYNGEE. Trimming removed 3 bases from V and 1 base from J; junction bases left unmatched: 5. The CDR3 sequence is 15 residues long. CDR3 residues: CASSEDGTSQETQYF. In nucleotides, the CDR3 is TGTGCCAGCAGCGAAGACGGGACTAGCCAAGAGACCCAGTACTTC.

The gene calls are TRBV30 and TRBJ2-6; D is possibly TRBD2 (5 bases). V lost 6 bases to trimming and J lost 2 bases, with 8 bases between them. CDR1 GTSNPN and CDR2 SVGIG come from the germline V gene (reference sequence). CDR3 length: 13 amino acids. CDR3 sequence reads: CACTGTGANVLTF. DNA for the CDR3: TGTGCCTGTACGGGGACTGGGGCCAACGTCCTGACTTTC.

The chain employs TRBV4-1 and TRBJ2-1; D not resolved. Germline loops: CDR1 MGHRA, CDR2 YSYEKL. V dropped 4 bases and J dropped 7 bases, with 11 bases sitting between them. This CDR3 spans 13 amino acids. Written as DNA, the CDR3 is TGCGCCAGCAGCCTGGAGCCAGAAAATGAGCAGTTCTTC. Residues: CASSLEPENEQFF.